Following are 18 T cell receptor beta chains from one sample sequenced in a study of PD-1 blockade in classical Hodgkin lymphoma. Autologous stem cell transplantation was followed by relapse in every patient, and brentuximab vedotin exposure varied. TCRdb keeps only in-frame clones here, not all; method: immunoSEQ multiplex PCR. Of about 40,000 clones in the sample, about nine tenths were seen once. Sequencing used peripheral blood mononuclear cells (PBMCs), obtained at baseline. The source is a human donor with classical Hodgkin lymphoma.

The chain joins TRBV12-5 to TRBJ2-3; D tentatively fits TRBD1 or TRBD2 (5 bases each). There are 14 residues in the CDR3. Trimming shortened V by 5 bases and J by 8 bases, and 17 bases separated the two germline ends. Per germline, CDR1 LGHNT and CDR2 FRNRAP. Here the CDR3 DNA reads TGTGCTAGTGGTCCCGGGGCCAACCCTATTACGCAGTATTTT. Its translation is CASGPGANPITQYF. Using reference TRBV12-5 and TRBJ2-3 for the parts outside the CDR3, the full variable domain is DARVTQTPRHKVTEMGQEVTMRCQPILGHNTVFWYRQTMMQGLELLAYFRNRAPLDDSGMPKDRFSAEMPDATLATLKIQPSEPRDSAVYFCASGPGANPITQYFGPGTRLTVL.

This clone was seen a handful of times. The chain joins TRBV5-1 to TRBJ1-6, with 7 bases matching TRBD1. V was pared by 4 bases and J by 7 bases, with 5 bases of the junction left unmatched. The germline V gene has CDR1 SGHRS and CDR2 YFSETQ. There are 14 residues in the CDR3. CDR3 amino acids: CASSLTQGNSPLHF. The CDR3 DNA reads TGCGCCAGCAGCCTAACACAGGGGAATTCACCCCTCCACTTT.

This clone occurred once. The V call is TRBV19, the J call TRBJ2-3; 11 nucleotides line up with TRBD2. This CDR3 comprises 16 residues. Trimming at V came to 5 bases and at J to 2 bases, leaving 6 bases not matched to a gene. Germline lookup yields CDR1 LNHDA and CDR2 SQIVND (reference sequence). The chain's CDR3 is CASSRRTSGHTDTQYF. DNA for the CDR3: TGTGCCAGTAGTCGGAGGACTAGCGGGCACACAGATACGCAGTATTTT.

V is TRBV4-2 and J is TRBJ2-1; TRBD2 matches 10 bases. This CDR3 region has 17 residues. V dropped 4 bases and J dropped 5; count of bases not matched to a gene: 11. Per the germline V gene, CDR1 is LGHNA and CDR2 is YNFKEQ. The CDR3 loop is CASSLSFTSGIDNEQFF. For the CDR3, the DNA is TGTGCCAGCAGCCTCAGTTTCACTAGCGGGATCGACAATGAGCAGTTCTTC.

CDR3 nucleotides: TGCGCCAGCAGCCAAGATGTCGTGAACACCGGGGAGCTGTTTTTT. Translating it yields CASSQDVVNTGELFF. The chain couples TRBV4-3 to TRBJ2-2; D remains ambiguous. The germline V and J ends were trimmed by 0 bases and 1 base, with 6 bases remaining between them. This CDR3 spans 15 amino acids. Germline V CDR1 and CDR2: LGHNA, YSLEER.

This clone showed up just once. V usage is TRBV5-1 and J usage is TRBJ2-1; TRBD2 aligns across 12 bases. The CDR3 is made up of 17 amino acids. The germline gives CDR1 SGHRS, CDR2 YFSETQ. J gave up 4 bases and V 6 bases, and 11 bases lay outside the gene matches. The CDR3 DNA follows: TGCGCCAGCAAGACCTATACTAGCGGGGGGATTTACAATGAGCAGTTCTTC. Protein product: CASKTYTSGGIYNEQFF.

The V call is TRBV4-2, the J call TRBJ1-5; no clear D. V was clipped by 0 bases and J by 0 bases, with 9 bases between them. The germline V gene has CDR1 LGHNA and CDR2 YNFKEQ. This CDR3 has 16 amino acids. In DNA form, the CDR3 reads TGTGCCAGCAGCCAAGAATCTCAAAATAGCAATCAGCCCCAGCATTTT. Amino acid sequence: CASSQESQNSNQPQHF.

V and J are TRBV27 and TRBJ2-7; tentatively, D is TRBD1 or TRBD2 (6 bases each). Germline lookup yields CDR1 MNHEY and CDR2 SMNVEV (reference sequence). The CDR3 extends over 16 amino acids. V lost 0 bases, J lost 7 bases, and 19 bases lay in between. CDR3 residues: CASSLSSGAIAREQYF. The DNA of the CDR3 is TGTGCCAGCAGTTTATCCTCGGGGGCGATAGCCAGGGAGCAGTACTTC.

The J gene is TRBJ1-1, the V gene TRBV7-9; D remains ambiguous. Trimming pared 3 bases from V and 1 base from J, leaving 12 bases between. The germline CDR1 and CDR2 sequences are SEHNR and FQNEAQ (reference sequence). This CDR3 has 15 residues. Written as DNA, the CDR3 is TGTGCCAGCAGCTTGCGCGGGAGCGAGAACACTGAAGCTTTCTTT. It encodes CASSLRGSENTEAFF.

This chain connects TRBV30 to TRBJ2-7; TRBD2 might be the D (5 bases). The CDR3 runs to 12 residues. Trimming shortened V by 2 bases and J by 4 bases, and 9 bases separated the two germline ends. Germline-derived CDR1 and CDR2 are GTSNPN and SVGIG (reference sequence). CDR3 region: CAWSIEGYEQYF. DNA of the CDR3: TGTGCCTGGAGTATCGAGGGTTACGAGCAGTACTTC.

Only one count was recorded for this clone. The rearrangement links TRBV4-1 to TRBJ2-3; no clear D. Germline CDR1 MGHRA, CDR2 YSYEKL. Trimming cost V 0 bases and J 3 bases, with 10 bases left between them. The CDR3 runs 15 residues. CDR3 in amino acids: CASSQETDNTDTQYF. DNA for the CDR3: TGCGCCAGCAGCCAAGAAACGGATAATACAGATACGCAGTATTTT.

V and J are TRBV4-3 and TRBJ2-5; 8 positions match TRBD1. This CDR3 is built from 15 residues. Germline V gene lookup returns CDR1 LGHNA and CDR2 YSLEER. The V and J ends lost 3 bases and 5 bases, in that order; junction bases with no gene match: 8. The chain's CDR3 is CASSQWQGAGETQYF. CDR3 DNA sequence: TGCGCCAGCAGCCAGTGGCAGGGGGCGGGGGAGACCCAGTACTTC.

V usage is TRBV19 and J usage is TRBJ1-5; D gene uncertain. V was trimmed by 3 bases and J by 2 bases, leaving 14 bases between them. This CDR3 comprises 16 residues. The germline V gene encodes CDR1 LNHDA and CDR2 SQIVND (reference sequence). The CDR3 region is CASSILNGRGNQPQHF. The CDR3 DNA sequence: TGTGCCAGTAGTATCCTGAACGGACGGGGCAATCAGCCCCAGCATTTT.

V gene TRBV9 combines with J gene TRBJ2-3; tentatively, D is TRBD1 (5 bases). Germline lookup yields CDR1 SGDLS and CDR2 YYNGEE. The CDR3 length is 14 residues. V was trimmed by 2 bases and J by 0 bases, leaving 7 bases between them. CDR3 bases: TGTGCCAGCAGCGTCAAGGGGAGCACAGATACGCAGTATTTT. Amino acid sequence: CASSVKGSTDTQYF.

The V call is TRBV19, the J call TRBJ2-1; possibly TRBD2 for D (5 bases). The CDR3 has 16 residues. CDR1 and CDR2 (germline): LNHDA, SQIVND (reference sequence). V was pared by 3 bases and J by 0 bases, with 12 bases between. CDR3 amino acids: CASSMHTRSSYNEQFF. Here the CDR3 DNA reads TGTGCCAGTAGTATGCACACTAGGAGCTCCTACAATGAGCAGTTCTTC.

The CDR3 loop reads CASSHRGRKDEQFF. CDR3 DNA: TGTGCCAGCAGTCACAGGGGGCGCAAGGATGAGCAGTTCTTC. The chain joins TRBV6-5 to TRBJ2-1; 9 bases match TRBD1. The CDR3 spans 14 residues. With 5 bases clipped from V and 8 bases from J, the junction kept 7 bases outside the gene matches. Germline CDR1 and CDR2: MNHEY and SVGAGI.

A word on this clone: The sample carries other DNA sequences with the same CDR3. The chain carries TRBV29-1 and TRBJ2-1, with D possibly TRBD2 on 5 matching bases. Trimming shortened V by 4 bases and J by 0 bases, and 7 bases separated the two germline ends. This CDR3 comprises 13 residues. Germline assignment: CDR1 SQVTM and CDR2 ANQGSEA. The CDR3: CSVGGSSYNEQFF. CDR3 DNA: TGCAGCGTTGGTGGGAGCTCCTACAATGAGCAGTTCTTC.

DNA for the CDR3: TGTGCCAGCAGTTTCCCCCCACTGACAGCTACCCAGTACTTC. This codes for CASSFPPLTATQYF. The V call is TRBV28, the J call TRBJ2-5; D possibly corresponds to TRBD1 (5 bases). Germline-derived CDR1 and CDR2 are MDHEN and SYDVKM. The CDR3 length is 14 residues. Between the trimmed V and J ends, which lost 3 bases and 8 bases, there was a span of 16 bases. Variable domain in full (rest from reference TRBV28 and TRBJ2-5): DVKVTQSSRYLVKRTGEKVFLECVQDMDHENMFWYRQDPGLGLRLIYFSYDVKMKEKGDIPEGYSVSREKKERFSLILESASTNQTSMYLCASSFPPLTATQYFGPGTRLLVL.